These T cell receptor beta chains were read from a single sample in a study of blood T cell repertoires in COVID-19. TCRdb's table, derived via immunoSEQ multiplex PCR, lists solely in-frame clones and lacks some. The sample has roughly 250,000 clones; 81% are singletons. Sequencing was carried out using peripheral blood. The receptor source for this set is a woman in her sixties or seventies with active or convalescent COVID-19. CDR3s include the opening cysteine and the closing phenylalanine or tryptophan. A D gene is named only where the DNA matches it firmly. Clone size is stated in some rows and not others, as once, few, many or a class when expanded.

j_gene | d_gene | v_gene | abundance | CDR3aa | CDR3nt
TRBJ1-3 | - | TRBV19 | - | CASSTQGIESGNTIYF | TGTGCCAGTAGTACACAGGGTATAGAATCTGGAAACACCATATATTTT
TRBJ2-7 | TRBD1 | TRBV29-1 | - | CSVEEDRKVGSSYEQYF | TGCAGCGTTGAAGAGGACAGGAAAGTAGGGAGCTCCTACGAGCAGTACTTC
TRBJ1-3 | - | TRBV29-1 | - | CSVKVGPENTIYF | TGCAGCGTTAAGGTGGGCCCTGAAAACACCATATATTTT
TRBJ1-4 | - | TRBV6-5 | once | CASSYQGNNEKLFF | TGTGCCAGCAGTTATCAGGGAAATAATGAAAAACTGTTTTTT
TRBJ1-2 | - | TRBV18 | - | CASSPGQTSYGYTF | TGTGCCAGCTCACCAGGACAAACCTCCTATGGCTACACCTTC
TRBJ1-5 | - | TRBV18 | once | CASSPEGVYSNQPQHF | TGTGCCAGCTCACCAGAGGGCGTATATAGCAATCAGCCCCAGCATTTT
TRBJ2-7 | TRBD1 | TRBV20-1 | - | CSASRQGAPYEQYF | TGCAGTGCTAGTAGACAGGGGGCGCCCTACGAGCAGTACTTC
TRBJ1-1 | - | TRBV5-6 | - | CASRYTALTEAFF | TGTGCCAGCAGATACACAGCACTCACTGAAGCTTTCTTT
TRBJ1-1 | TRBD1 | TRBV4-2 | once | CASSQDLGQGLTEAFF | TGTGCCAGCAGCCAAGATTTGGGACAGGGGCTCACTGAAGCTTTCTTT
TRBJ2-5 | TRBD2 | TRBV5-1 | - | CASSGARGGGETQYF | TGCGCCAGCAGCGGGGCTCGCGGGGGAGGCGAGACCCAGTACTTC
TRBJ2-3 | TRBD2 | TRBV14 | - | CASSLGLAGSFSTQYF | TGTGCCAGCAGCCTGGGACTAGCGGGGTCGTTCAGCACGCAGTATTTT
TRBJ1-2 | - | TRBV5-6 | - | CASSYGANYGYTF | TGTGCCAGCAGCTATGGGGCCAACTATGGCTACACCTTC
TRBJ2-3 | TRBD1 | TRBV28 | once | CASSFYSGGADTQYF | TGTGCCAGCAGTTTCTACTCAGGGGGCGCAGATACGCAGTATTTT